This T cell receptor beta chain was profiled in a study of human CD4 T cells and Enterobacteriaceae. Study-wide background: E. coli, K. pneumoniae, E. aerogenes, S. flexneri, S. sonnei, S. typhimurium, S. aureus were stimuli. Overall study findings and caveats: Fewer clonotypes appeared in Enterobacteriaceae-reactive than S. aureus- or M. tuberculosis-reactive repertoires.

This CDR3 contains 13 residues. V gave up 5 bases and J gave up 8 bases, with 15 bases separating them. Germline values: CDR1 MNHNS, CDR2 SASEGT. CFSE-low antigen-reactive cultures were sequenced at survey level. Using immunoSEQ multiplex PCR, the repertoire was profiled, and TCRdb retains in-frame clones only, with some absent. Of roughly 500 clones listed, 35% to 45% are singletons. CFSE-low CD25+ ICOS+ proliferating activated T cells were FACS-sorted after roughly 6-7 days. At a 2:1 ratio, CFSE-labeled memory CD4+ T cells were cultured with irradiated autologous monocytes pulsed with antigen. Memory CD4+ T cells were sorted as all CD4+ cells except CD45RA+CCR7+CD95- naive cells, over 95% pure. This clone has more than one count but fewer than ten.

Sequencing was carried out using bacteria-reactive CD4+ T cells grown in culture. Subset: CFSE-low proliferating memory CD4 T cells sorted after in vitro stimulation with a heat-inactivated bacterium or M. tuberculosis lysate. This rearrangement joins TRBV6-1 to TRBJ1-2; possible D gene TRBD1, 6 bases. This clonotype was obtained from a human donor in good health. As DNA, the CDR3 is TGTGCCAGCAGTTCCCCAGGGGAAAGGGGCTACACCTTC. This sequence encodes CASSSPGERGYTF.